This is a list of T cell receptor beta chains from one sample in a study of Graves' ophthalmopathy and Graves' hyperthyroidism. TCRdb independently ran MiXCR on the multiplex PCR reads; one entry per CDR3 protein. This table holds hundreds of thousands of distinct CDR3 sequences, more than 40% found once. Sample: peripheral blood. The origin of the receptors is an adult man with Graves' ophthalmopathy. Both conserved end residues are part of each CDR3. Fields, in order: clone size, J gene, V gene, CDR3 protein. Size is stated for part of the rows, as once, few or many counts, or as a class when the clone is expanded.

NA | TRBJ1-4 | TRBV7-8 | CASSWNPRSAEKLFF
NA | TRBJ1-4 | TRBV15 | CATSGTRAEVKLFF
many | TRBJ1-2 | TRBV6-6 | CASSSLPTTGGAYGYTF
NA | TRBJ1-2 | TRBV9 | CASSAGQGTYGYTF
NA | TRBJ2-6 | TRBV5-1 | CASSLITGVGANVLTF
NA | TRBJ1-5 | TRBV20-1 | CSARGGANNQPQHF
NA | TRBJ2-5 | TRBV7-3 | CASSHEGGANVETQYF
few | TRBJ2-2 | TRBV11-1 | CASTRQGGNTGELFF
NA | TRBJ2-6 | TRBV10-3 | CAIRRDTSSGANVLTF
many | TRBJ1-6 | TRBV14 | CASRDVRSYNSPLHF
NA | TRBJ2-6 | TRBV7-2 | CASSQAWSSGASVLTF
many | TRBJ2-7 | TRBV7-6 | CASSLAGTSGYYEQYF
many | TRBJ1-1 | TRBV20-1 | CSARGQGDAEAFF
many | TRBJ1-4 | TRBV7-3 | CASSLSGGEKLFF
NA | TRBJ2-5 | TRBV20-1 | CSARLAGPGTETQYF
NA | TRBJ2-5 | TRBV9 | CASSVTGTSRRETQYF
many | TRBJ2-7 | TRBV7-2 | CASSTSQAYEQYF
NA | TRBJ1-3 | TRBV16 | CASSQYNSGTGNTIYF
many | TRBJ1-6 | TRBV15 | CAVRSWSYNSPLHF
NA | TRBJ2-5 | TRBV20-1 | CSAREGQGGETQYF
many | TRBJ1-3 | TRBV19 | CASTPWTGGSGNTIYF
NA | TRBJ1-6 | TRBV10-3 | CAISDGDRGGSPLHF
many | TRBJ2-2 | TRBV25-1 | CASSQRLGLGTGELFF
NA | TRBJ2-5 | TRBV30 | CAWSGDEETQYF
NA | TRBJ2-5 | TRBV10-2 | CASSEPYQETQYF
NA | TRBJ2-7 | TRBV15 | CASSQAGRASSYEQYF
many | TRBJ1-5 | TRBV19 | CASSIVGTLQPQHF
many | TRBJ2-2 | TRBV2 | CASVGAHKGANTGELFF
many | TRBJ2-2 | TRBV15 | CATGLMRGLNTGELFF
NA | TRBJ1-2 | TRBV10-3 | CARDLGGGLYGYTF
many | TRBJ1-1 | TRBV7-9 | CASGGANTEAFF
many | TRBJ2-7 | TRBV7-6 | CASSLGDVYEQYF
NA | TRBJ2-2 | TRBV2 | CASWGLQKVSGELFF
NA | TRBJ1-1 | TRBV20-1 | CSARDGGARAMNIEAFF
NA | TRBJ1-5 | TRBV7-8 | CASLAGGEQPQHF
NA | TRBJ2-5 | TRBV5-1 | CASSLERLAGQETQYF
many | TRBJ2-7 | TRBV7-9 | CASSSGTGYEQYF
NA | TRBJ1-5 | TRBV2 | CASSRGQGYNQPQHF
NA | TRBJ1-2 | TRBV11-2 | CAGSPLAENYGYTF
NA | TRBJ2-7 | TRBV25-1 | CASSGTSGNSYEQYF
many | TRBJ2-2 | TRBV7-2 | CASSQTGAGELFF
many | TRBJ2-2 | TRBV12-3/TRBV12-4 | CASRIRATGAGELFF
NA | TRBJ2-2 | TRBV24-1 | CATSDLGASGANTGELFF
NA | TRBJ2-7 | TRBV29-1 | CSSSTYEQYF
NA | TRBJ1-1 | TRBV7-2 | CASSLGVGAFF
few | TRBJ2-5 | TRBV29-1 | CSVYTSGRGETQYF
few | TRBJ2-2 | TRBV20-1 | CSARRGLANTGELFF
NA | TRBJ2-5 | TRBV7-2 | CASSPGQGAGTQYF
many | TRBJ2-7 | TRBV24-1 | CANRRPKFSYEQYF
NA | TRBJ2-3 | TRBV2 | CASIPRSGGTDTQYF
many | TRBJ2-5 | TRBV10-3 | CAISETGTSKTQYF
many | TRBJ2-7 | TRBV11-3 | CASSFGRGSSYEQYF
few | TRBJ2-3 | TRBV29-1 | CSVEVPTSTDTQYF
few | TRBJ2-2 | TRBV19 | CASSIVTDAPGGITGELFF